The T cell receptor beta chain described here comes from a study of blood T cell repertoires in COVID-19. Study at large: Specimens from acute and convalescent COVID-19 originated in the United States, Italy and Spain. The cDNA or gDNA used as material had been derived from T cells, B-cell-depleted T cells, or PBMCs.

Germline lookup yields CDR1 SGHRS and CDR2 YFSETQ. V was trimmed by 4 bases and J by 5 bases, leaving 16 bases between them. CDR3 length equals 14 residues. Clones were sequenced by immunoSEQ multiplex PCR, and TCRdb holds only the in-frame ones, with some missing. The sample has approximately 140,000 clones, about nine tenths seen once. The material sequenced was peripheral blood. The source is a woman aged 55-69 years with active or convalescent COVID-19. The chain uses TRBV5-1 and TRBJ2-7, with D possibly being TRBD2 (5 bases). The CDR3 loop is CASSGGLGSDEQYF. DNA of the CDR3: TGCGCCAGCAGCGGTGGACTGGGGTCGGACGAGCAGTACTTC.